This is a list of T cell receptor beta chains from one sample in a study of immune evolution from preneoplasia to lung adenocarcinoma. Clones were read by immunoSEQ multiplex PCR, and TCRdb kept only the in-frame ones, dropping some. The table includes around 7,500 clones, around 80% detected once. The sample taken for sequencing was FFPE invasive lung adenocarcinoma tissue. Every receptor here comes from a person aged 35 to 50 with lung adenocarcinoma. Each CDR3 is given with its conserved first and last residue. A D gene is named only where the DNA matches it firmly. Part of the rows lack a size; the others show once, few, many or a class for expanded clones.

CDR3: CASSLTARFGAFF
DNA: TGCGCCAGCAGCTTGACCGCCCGGTTTGGGGCTTTCTTT
V: TRBV5-1
J: TRBJ1-1
size: few
D: -

CDR3: CASSLYSAEGQPQHF
DNA: TGTGCCAGCAGTTTATACAGCGCCGAGGGGCAGCCCCAGCATTTT
V: TRBV28
J: TRBJ1-5
size: once
D: -

CDR3: CASSRQGADTQYF
DNA: TGTGCCAGCAGCCGCCAGGGTGCAGATACGCAGTATTTT
V: TRBV7-9
J: TRBJ2-3
size: -
D: -

CDR3: CASSEKSGNTIYF
DNA: TGTGCCAGCAGTGAAAAATCTGGAAACACCATATATTTT
V: TRBV2
J: TRBJ1-3
size: -
D: -

CDR3: CASSSLLRGSEAFF
DNA: TGTGCCAGCAGTTCTCTACTGCGGGGTTCTGAAGCTTTCTTT
V: TRBV28
J: TRBJ1-1
size: -
D: -

CDR3: CASSPRDRNNEKLFF
DNA: TGCGCCAGCAGCCCCCGGGACAGGAATAATGAAAAACTGTTTTTT
V: TRBV4-1
J: TRBJ1-4
size: few
D: TRBD1

CDR3: CASGTSRYDTQYF
DNA: TGCGCCTCCGGGACTAGTCGTTACGATACGCAGTATTTT
V: TRBV10-2
J: TRBJ2-3
size: -
D: TRBD2

CDR3: CASVRQGDIQYF
DNA: TGTGCCAGCGTCAGACAGGGAGACATTCAGTACTTC
V: TRBV6-4
J: TRBJ2-4
size: -
D: TRBD1

CDR3: CASSFLRENNEQYF
DNA: TGTGCCAGCAGTTTCTTGCGGGAGAATAACGAGCAGTACTTC
V: TRBV6-6
J: TRBJ2-7
size: -
D: TRBD2

CDR3: CASSPSRAGAPTDTQYF
DNA: TGCGCCAGCAGCCCTAGTAGGGCGGGAGCCCCCACAGATACGCAGTATTTT
V: TRBV4-3
J: TRBJ2-3
size: -
D: TRBD2

CDR3: CASSHAGLGRSEQYF
DNA: TGTGCCAGCAGCCACGCCGGACTCGGGAGAAGCGAGCAGTACTTC
V: TRBV14
J: TRBJ2-7
size: once
D: -

CDR3: CASSPAKLNTEAFF
DNA: TGTGCCAGCTCACCGGCCAAATTGAACACTGAAGCTTTCTTT
V: TRBV18
J: TRBJ1-1
size: few
D: -

CDR3: CASSSAGSGEKLFF
DNA: TGTGCCAGCAGTAGCGCGGGATCCGGTGAAAAACTGTTTTTT
V: TRBV25-1
J: TRBJ1-4
size: -
D: -

CDR3: CASSQEVTATAQRAFF
DNA: TGTGCCAGCAGCCAAGAAGTTACCGCTACTGCCCAGAGAGCTTTCTTT
V: TRBV4-2
J: TRBJ1-1
size: -
D: -

CDR3: CASSSPTGDGRSYGYTF
DNA: TGTGCCAGTAGTAGCCCGACAGGGGATGGGCGATCCTATGGCTACACCTTC
V: TRBV19
J: TRBJ1-2
size: -
D: TRBD1

CDR3: CASSLNYRNTIYF
DNA: TGTGCCAGCAGCCTTAACTACAGGAACACCATATATTTT
V: TRBV11-3
J: TRBJ1-3
size: -
D: -

CDR3: CASSLVRTTDTQYF
DNA: TGTGCCAGCAGCTTGGTTCGGACTACCGATACGCAGTATTTT
V: TRBV5-6
J: TRBJ2-3
size: -
D: -

CDR3: CASREGNYEQYF
DNA: TGTGCCAGCAGGGAGGGGAACTACGAGCAGTACTTC
V: TRBV28
J: TRBJ2-7
size: -
D: -

CDR3: CASSLGGTNEKLFF
DNA: TGTGCCAGCAGCTTAGGTGGGACTAATGAAAAACTGTTTTTT
V: TRBV13
J: TRBJ1-4
size: -
D: -

CDR3: CASRSQGQGAPQHF
DNA: TGCGCCAGCAGGAGCCAGGGACAGGGGGCTCCCCAGCATTTT
V: TRBV10-2
J: TRBJ1-5
size: -
D: TRBD1

CDR3: CASSLGRGNTEAFF
DNA: TGTGCCAGCAGCTTAGGTCGCGGGAACACTGAAGCTTTCTTT
V: TRBV7-2
J: TRBJ1-1
size: -
D: -

CDR3: CASSFHGGDGTEAFF
DNA: TGTGCCAGCAGTTTTCATGGGGGGGACGGCACTGAAGCTTTCTTT
V: TRBV28
J: TRBJ1-1
size: -
D: -

CDR3: CASRPGTGAKNEQFF
DNA: TGCGCCAGCCGCCCTGGGACAGGGGCTAAAAATGAGCAGTTCTTC
V: TRBV10-1
J: TRBJ2-1
size: -
D: TRBD1

CDR3: CASSFPGTDTQYF
DNA: TGTGCCAGCAGCTTCCCGGGGACAGATACGCAGTATTTT
V: TRBV5-6
J: TRBJ2-3
size: -
D: -